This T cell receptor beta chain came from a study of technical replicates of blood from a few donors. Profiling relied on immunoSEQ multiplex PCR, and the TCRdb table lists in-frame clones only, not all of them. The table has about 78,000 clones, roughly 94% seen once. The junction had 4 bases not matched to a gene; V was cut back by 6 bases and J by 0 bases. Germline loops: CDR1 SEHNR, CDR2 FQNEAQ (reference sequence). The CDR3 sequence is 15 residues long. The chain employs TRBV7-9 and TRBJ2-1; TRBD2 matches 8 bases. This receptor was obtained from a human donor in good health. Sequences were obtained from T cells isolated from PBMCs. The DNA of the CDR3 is TGTGCCAGCAGATCCGGGACTAGCTCCTACAATGAGCAGTTCTTC. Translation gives CASRSGTSSYNEQFF.